The present TCR beta chain was sequenced within a study of blood T cell dynamics during melanoma immunotherapy. The CDR3 totals 16 residues. V was clipped by 0 bases and J by 2 bases; unmatched bases: 7. Germline V gene lookup returns CDR1 SGDLS and CDR2 YYNGEE. The time point here: week 3, after first cycle of checkpoint inhibitor. Patients with prior systemic cancer treatment, concomitant immunosuppressants, or other active malignancies were excluded. Only in-frame clones appear in the TCRdb table, and some are missing; sequencing was by immunoSEQ multiplex PCR. The sample carries some 4,000 clones, 78% recorded once.

The source of this sequence is a human donor with melanoma. The material sequenced was blood, taken from a patient treated with checkpoint blockade. The rearrangement links TRBV9 to TRBJ2-5; 7 nucleotides agree with TRBD2. The CDR3 DNA is TGTGCCAGCAGCGTAGCTTCCCTAGCGGAGCAAGAGACCCAGTACTTC. Its translation: CASSVASLAEQETQYF. The full variable domain, its missing parts supplied by reference TRBV9 and TRBJ2-5, is DSGVTQTPKHLITATGQRVTLRCSPRSGDLSVYWYQQSLDQGLQFLIQYYNGEERAKGNILERFSAQQFPDLHSELNLSSLELGDSALYFCASSVASLAEQETQYFGPGTRLLVL.